This T cell receptor (beta chain) was retrieved from a study of metastatic and nonmetastatic thyroid tumors. Overall study: Both malignant and benign thyroid patients supplied peripheral blood and tumor or nodule tissue samples, across which the repertoires of these patients were then compared.

There were no patients who had received any treatment before thyroid surgery. Under the authors' procedure: CDR3 was compared across clinicopathological groups, and the resulting differences were used to build a distant-metastasis classifier for papillary thyroid cancer. From the PCR reads, TCRdb re-called clones with MiXCR. TCRdb assigned the V and J calls; the authors' analysis was not used. The sample records some 20,000 clones, roughly a third being singletons. V lost 7 bases and J lost 6; bases outside the gene matches: 9. This CDR3 is 15 amino acids long. The sample was tumor tissue. The sequence was collected from a female donor with papillary thyroid cancer or a benign thyroid nodule (not recorded which). Some clones in this sample may be carry-over from other donors' samples. The chain uses TRBV12-3 or TRBV12-4 and TRBJ2-1, with 10 bases fitting TRBD1. The CDR3 spells CASTRQGQGSNEQFF. In nucleotides, the CDR3 is TGTGCCAGCACAAGGCAGGGACAGGGGAGCAATGAGCAGTTCTTC.